A single sample is the source of the 32 T cell receptor beta chains below, sequenced in a study of long-term antiretroviral therapy in people with HIV. Researchers report immunoSEQ v3.0 was run at survey level. Assay used: immunoSEQ multiplex PCR; TCRdb lists only in-frame clones, some missing. The sample contains 15,000 to 20,000 clones, around 89% of which appear only once. This specimen consisted of unsorted PBMCs, obtained 0.7 years before starting antiretroviral therapy. Receptors were obtained from a man aged 45-65 years with HIV.

This clone was seen once. The genes are TRBV28 and TRBJ2-5; D remains ambiguous. The germline gives CDR1 MDHEN, CDR2 SYDVKM. V was clipped by 6 bases and J by 1 base, with 18 bases between them. The CDR3 covers 16 residues. The CDR3 sequence is CASSPGRQAIQETQYF. CDR3 coding DNA: TGTGCCAGCAGCCCCGGTCGTCAGGCGATCCAAGAGACCCAGTACTTC.

This clone was detected once. The chain has TRBV4-3 and TRBJ2-7; D gene ambiguous. Per the germline V gene, CDR1 is LGHNA and CDR2 is YSLEER. This CDR3 spans 17 amino acids. The ends were cut back, 0 bases at V and 0 bases at J, with 15 bases in the middle. The CDR3 reads CASSQDVNSLDSYEQYF. As DNA, the CDR3 is TGCGCCAGCAGCCAAGATGTAAACAGTCTCGACTCCTACGAGCAGTACTTC.

V and J are TRBV6-5 and TRBJ2-5, with D tentatively TRBD2 (6 bases). The V end lost 1 base, the J end lost 5 bases, and 11 bases lay between the germline ends. Looked up from germline, CDR1 is MNHEY and CDR2 is SVGAGI. The CDR3 has 14 residues. CDR3 region: CASSYLGGTETQYF. The CDR3 region has the DNA TGTGCCAGCAGTTACTTGGGGGGTACGGAGACCCAGTACTTC.

The J gene is TRBJ2-7, the V gene TRBV18, with 8 bases aligning to TRBD2. This CDR3 has 18 residues. Germline-derived CDR1 and CDR2 are KGHSH and LQKENI. The ends lost 6 bases at V and 2 bases at J; junction bases unmatched: 18. The chain's CDR3 is CASSIGGTSGQAPYEQYF. The CDR3 bases are TGTGCCAGCTCCATCGGTGGCACTAGCGGACAAGCACCCTACGAGCAGTACTTC.

Comments on this clone: Other DNA sequences in the same sample also yield this CDR3. The rearrangement links TRBV30 to TRBJ2-5; 10 nucleotides line up with TRBD2. The CDR3 sequence is 15 residues long. V lost 0 bases to trimming and J lost 5 bases; unmatched junction nucleotides: 6. Germline CDR1 reads GTSNPN; CDR2 reads SVGIG (reference sequence). This CDR3 reads CAWSVGLAGVETQYF. CDR3 in DNA: TGTGCCTGGAGTGTAGGCCTAGCGGGGGTCGAGACCCAGTACTTC.

The rearrangement links TRBV7-2 to TRBJ1-2, with 10 positions matching TRBD1. The CDR3 extends over 15 amino acids. The V segment lost 5 bases and the J segment 2 bases; nucleotides outside the gene matches: 5. In germline, CDR1 is SGHTA, CDR2 FQGNSA. The CDR3 reads CASSAPGQGNYGYTF. CDR3 DNA sequence: TGTGCCAGCAGCGCTCCGGGACAGGGGAACTATGGCTACACCTTC.

The rearrangement joins TRBV7-3 to TRBJ2-5; 9 nucleotides agree with TRBD1. Germline CDR1 reads SGHTA; CDR2 reads FQGTGA. V lost 5 bases and J lost 1; bases outside the gene matches: 5. There are 15 residues in the CDR3. The CDR3 sequence: CASSPRTGAQETQYF. The CDR3, as DNA: TGTGCCAGCAGCCCAAGGACAGGGGCCCAAGAGACCCAGTACTTC.

The CDR3 loop reads CASSSDTAYEQYF. The CDR3 nucleotides are TGCGCCAGCAGCTCAGACACCGCCTACGAGCAGTACTTC. The rearrangement links TRBV5-1 to TRBJ2-7; no firm D call. Trimming cost V 3 bases and J 2 bases, with 9 bases left between them. This CDR3 contains 13 residues. Germline CDR1 and CDR2: SGHRS and YFSETQ.

By frequency in the sample, this clone is large (0.1 to 1%). Written as DNA, the CDR3 is TGTGCCAGCAGCGCCTACAGTAGGTCCTACGAGCAGTACTTC. Amino acid sequence: CASSAYSRSYEQYF. V is TRBV9 and J is TRBJ2-7; unclear D gene. V lost 3 bases to trimming and J lost 1 base, with 11 bases between them. The V gene's germline CDR1 is SGDLS and CDR2 YYNGEE. CDR3 length: 14 amino acids. Together with reference TRBV9 and TRBJ2-7, the CDR3 gives the full variable domain: DSGVTQTPKHLITATGQRVTLRCSPRSGDLSVYWYQQSLDQGLQFLIQYYNGEERAKGNILERFSAQQFPDLHSELNLSSLELGDSALYFCASSAYSRSYEQYFGPGTRLTVT.

The J gene is TRBJ2-7, the V gene TRBV5-1; 10 bases fit TRBD1. Per germline, CDR1 SGHRS and CDR2 YFSETQ. The CDR3 has 14 amino acids. Trimming at V came to 4 bases and at J to 2 bases, leaving 3 bases not matched to a gene. Here the CDR3 reads CASSRGQGPYEQYF. CDR3 bases: TGCGCCAGCAGCAGGGGACAGGGGCCCTACGAGCAGTACTTC.

In DNA, the CDR3 is TGTGCCTGGAGTGACAGGGTCGGAAACGAGCAGTACTTC. As protein: CAWSDRVGNEQYF. The chain is built from TRBV30 and TRBJ2-7; the D gene is possibly TRBD1 (6 bases). V lost 1 base and J 5 bases, leaving 12 bases between the germline ends. CDR1 and CDR2 from the germline V gene are GTSNPN and SVGIG (reference sequence). The CDR3 is 13 amino acids.

In this sample, this clone turned up once. The J gene is TRBJ2-1, the V gene TRBV7-9, with TRBD1 identical over 9 bases. The CDR3 loop spans 16 amino acids. Looked up from germline, CDR1 is SEHNR and CDR2 is FQNEAQ (reference sequence). The trim removed 2 bases at V and 2 bases at J, leaving 4 bases unmatched. As DNA, the CDR3 is TGTGCCAGCAGCTTAAATTGGGACAGGGCCTACAATGAGCAGTTCTTC. Encoded protein: CASSLNWDRAYNEQFF.

CDR3 DNA: TGTGCCAGCAGCCAGGACAGGGCCAATCAGCCCCAGCATTTT. Translating it yields CASSQDRANQPQHF. The V call is TRBV7-2, the J call TRBJ1-5; 8 nucleotides match TRBD1. The CDR3 consists of 14 residues. After removal of 5 bases from V and 3 bases from J, the junction contained 3 bases not matched to a gene. Germline loops: CDR1 SGHTA, CDR2 FQGNSA.

This rearrangement joins TRBV9 to TRBJ1-3; D remains ambiguous. The CDR3 runs to 13 residues. Germline V CDR1 and CDR2: SGDLS, YYNGEE. V was pared by 0 bases and J by 7 bases, with 8 bases between. The chain's CDR3 is CASSVAGGNTIYF. In DNA form, the CDR3 reads TGTGCCAGCAGCGTAGCCGGAGGGAACACCATATATTTT.

V usage is TRBV1 and J usage is TRBJ2-7; the table assigns TRBD2, which was not confirmed against the DNA. TRBV1 is a recognized pseudogene. CDR3 length equals 18 residues. For the CDR3, the DNA is TGCACCAGCAGCCAAGATTCCCCCCTAGCGGGAGAAGGCTACGAGCAGTACTTC. Its translation: CTSSQDSPLAGEGYEQYF.

V and J are TRBV6-6 and TRBJ2-5; D call uncertain. The CDR3 covers 14 residues. Trimming removed 0 bases from V and 2 bases from J, with 7 bases in between. Germline V lookup: CDR1 MNHNY, CDR2 SVGAGI (reference sequence). In DNA, the CDR3 is TGTGCCAGCAGTTACTCCTACCCTCAAGAGACCCAGTACTTC. Protein sequence: CASSYSYPQETQYF.

V usage is TRBV4-1 and J usage is TRBJ2-5; no reliable D call. Trimming took 3 bases from V and 4 from J, leaving 15 bases between them. The CDR3 is 15 residues long. Germline loops: CDR1 MGHRA, CDR2 YSYEKL. The CDR3 here is CASSQLELDIETQYF. CDR3 DNA: TGCGCCAGCAGCCAGCTTGAGCTGGATATAGAGACCCAGTACTTC.

The chain joins TRBV9 to TRBJ2-7; D not resolved. The germline V and J ends were trimmed by 0 bases and 3 bases, with 10 bases remaining between them. Germline V gene sequence: CDR1 SGDLS, CDR2 YYNGEE. The CDR3 runs 14 residues. The DNA for the CDR3 is TGTGCCAGCAGCGTAGAGGGTGCCGGCTACGAGCAGTACTTC. Its translation: CASSVEGAGYEQYF. The full variable domain, its missing parts supplied by reference TRBV9 and TRBJ2-7, is DSGVTQTPKHLITATGQRVTLRCSPRSGDLSVYWYQQSLDQGLQFLIQYYNGEERAKGNILERFSAQQFPDLHSELNLSSLELGDSALYFCASSVEGAGYEQYFGPGTRLTVT.

The chain recombines TRBV9 with TRBJ1-5, with no clear D. Per germline, CDR1 SGDLS and CDR2 YYNGEE. The CDR3 is 15 residues long. V was trimmed by 4 bases and J by 4 bases, leaving 15 bases between them. CDR3 nucleotide sequence: TGTGCCAGCAGCCCCGGGATAGTGGAGAATCAGCCCCAGCATTTT. Translated, it gives CASSPGIVENQPQHF.

The chain carries TRBV5-1 and TRBJ2-1, with TRBD2 matching over 10 bases. CDR1 and CDR2 from the germline V gene are SGHRS and YFSETQ. The CDR3 has 15 amino acids. V lost 5 bases, J lost 3 bases, and 5 bases stayed unmatched. CDR3 DNA: TGCGCCAGCAGGGGAACTAGCGGGGTCTACAATGAGCAGTTCTTC. As protein: CASRGTSGVYNEQFF.

The rearrangement joins TRBV6-5 to TRBJ1-2; no reliable D call. The CDR3 contains 13 residues. Germline CDR1 reads MNHEY; CDR2 reads SVGAGI. Between the trimmed V and J ends, which lost 6 bases and 6 bases, there was a span of 14 bases. The CDR3 reads CASSPPTLNGYTF. The CDR3 bases are TGTGCCAGCAGCCCACCGACCCTCAATGGCTACACCTTC.

The chain uses TRBV5-4 and TRBJ1-1; D perhaps matches TRBD1 (5 bases). V lost 4 bases, J lost 3 bases, and 16 bases lay in between. Germline CDR1 SGHNT, CDR2 YYREEE (reference sequence). CDR3 length: 15 amino acids. CDR3 sequence: CASSVDTGRDTEAFF. CDR3 DNA: TGTGCCAGCAGCGTGGACACCGGCCGGGACACTGAAGCTTTCTTT.

The chain is built from TRBV10-1 and TRBJ2-2; no clear D gene. CDR1 is WNHNN and CDR2 is SYGVQD in the germline V gene (reference sequence). The V end was cut by 4 bases, the J end by 0 bases, with 18 bases between. The CDR3 consists of 18 residues. The CDR3 spells CASSVWQVPQANTGELFF. CDR3 bases: TGCGCCAGCAGTGTGTGGCAGGTTCCCCAAGCGAACACCGGGGAGCTGTTTTTT.

V and J are TRBV5-1 and TRBJ2-1; D not resolved. The CDR3 length is 14 residues. Germline V gene sequence: CDR1 SGHRS, CDR2 YFSETQ. Trimming pared 1 base from V and 4 bases from J, leaving 9 bases between. The CDR3 DNA follows: TGCGCCAGCAGCTTGTCGCCGGAATACAATGAGCAGTTCTTC. Amino acids: CASSLSPEYNEQFF. The variable domain in full, completed from reference TRBV5-1 and TRBJ2-1, reads KAGVTQTPRYLIKTRGQQVTLSCSPISGHRSVSWYQQTPGQGLQFLFEYFSETQRNKGNFPGRFSGRQFSNSRSEMNVSTLELGDSALYLCASSLSPEYNEQFFGPGTRLTVL.

The V call is TRBV6-1, the J call TRBJ1-4; D is uncertain. The CDR3 loop spans 13 amino acids. Germline V gene sequence: CDR1 MNHNS, CDR2 SASEGT. V shed 7 bases and J shed 8 bases, with 14 bases lying between them. DNA of the CDR3: TGTGCCAGCACTAGATTAGAACGGGAAAAACTGTTTTTT. This gives the protein CASTRLEREKLFF.

The rearrangement links TRBV7-2 to TRBJ2-5; D gene unclear. Germline-derived CDR1 and CDR2 are SGHTA and FQGNSA. Trimming took 5 bases from V and 0 from J, leaving 10 bases between them. CDR3 length: 14 residues. CDR3: CASSPGGYQETQYF. CDR3 DNA: TGTGCCAGCAGCCCCGGTGGGTACCAAGAGACCCAGTACTTC. Drawing the rest from reference TRBV7-2 and TRBJ2-5, the complete variable domain is GAGVSQSPSNKVTEKGKDVELRCDPISGHTALYWYRQSLGQGLEFLIYFQGNSAPDKSGLPSDRFSAERTGGSVSTLTIQRTQQEDSAVYLCASSPGGYQETQYFGPGTRLLVL.

The CDR3 sequence is CASSSAGVADTQYF. The DNA of the CDR3 is TGTGCCAGCAGCTCGGCAGGGGTAGCAGATACGCAGTATTTT. The chain recombines TRBV5-4 with TRBJ2-3, with D perhaps TRBD1 (6 bases). There are 14 residues in the CDR3. CDR1 is SGHNT, CDR2 YYREEE, per germline (reference sequence). V was pared by 3 bases and J by 4 bases, with 12 bases between.

This chain connects TRBV11-1 to TRBJ2-3; 7 positions agree with TRBD1. Germline V lookup: CDR1 SGHAT, CDR2 FQDESV (reference sequence). Germline trimming cut 5 bases from V and 3 bases from J; bases unmatched to any gene: 11. CDR3 length equals 16 residues. The CDR3 nucleotides are TGTGCCAGCAGCGCCTACAGGGGAAGGAGGACAGATACGCAGTATTTT. Its translation is CASSAYRGRRTDTQYF.

The CDR3 coding sequence is TGCGCCAGCAGCACTACTCTGGCAGCCTCCTACGAGCAGTACTTC. Protein: CASSTTLAASYEQYF. The chain combines TRBV5-1 with TRBJ2-7; D not certain. Germline V gives CDR1 SGHRS, CDR2 YFSETQ. Trimming left V 4 bases short and J 0 bases short, with 14 bases between. CDR3 length: 15 amino acids.

The rearrangement joins TRBV6-1 to TRBJ2-7; perhaps TRBD1 as D (6 bases). Per germline, CDR1 MNHNS and CDR2 SASEGT. The CDR3 has 15 residues. Trimming stripped 0 bases from V and 3 bases from J, with 12 bases between. CDR3 sequence reads: CASSEALGGVYEQYF. Written as DNA, the CDR3 is TGTGCCAGCAGTGAAGCCCTAGGGGGAGTCTACGAGCAGTACTTC.

This clone appeared once. The V call is TRBV4-3, the J call TRBJ1-1; 9 nucleotides match TRBD1. Germline CDR1 reads LGHNA; CDR2 reads YSLEER. Germline trimming cut 0 bases from V and 7 bases from J; bases unmatched to any gene: 9. This CDR3 spans 16 amino acids. CDR3 sequence (DNA): TGCGCCAGCAGCCAAGACTTGAACACAGGGGGCCGTGAAGCTTTCTTT. The encoded protein is CASSQDLNTGGREAFF.

This clone was seen a handful of times. This chain uses TRBV27 with TRBJ1-6; 7 positions match TRBD1. The V gene end was trimmed by 5 bases and the J gene end by 8 bases; junction bases not matched to a gene: 6. This CDR3 has 14 amino acids. The germline gives CDR1 MNHEY, CDR2 SMNVEV (reference sequence). Written as DNA, the CDR3 is TGTGCCAGCAGTCCAGACAGGGTTTATTCACCCCTCCACTTT. It translates to CASSPDRVYSPLHF.